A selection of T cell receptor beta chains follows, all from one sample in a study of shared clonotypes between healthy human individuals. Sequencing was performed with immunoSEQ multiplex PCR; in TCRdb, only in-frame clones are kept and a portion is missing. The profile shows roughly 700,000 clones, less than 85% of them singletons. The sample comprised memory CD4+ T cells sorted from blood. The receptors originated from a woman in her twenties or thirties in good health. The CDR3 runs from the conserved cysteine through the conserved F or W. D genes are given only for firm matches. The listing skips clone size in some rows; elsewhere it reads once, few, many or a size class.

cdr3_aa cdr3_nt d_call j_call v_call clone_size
CASSSRGQGSNTEAFF TGCGCCAGCAGCTCCCGAGGACAGGGGTCGAACACTGAAGCTTTCTTT TRBD1 TRBJ1-1 TRBV5-1 once
CASSRRGGRASETQYF TGTGCCAGTAGCCGACGGGGAGGGAGGGCCTCAGAGACCCAGTACTTC TRBD2 TRBJ2-5 TRBV19 .
CASGRGKDQPQHF TGTGCCAGCGGGAGGGGGAAGGATCAGCCCCAGCATTTT . TRBJ1-5 TRBV2 .
CASSDTSGRIRAYEQYF TGTGCCAGCAGCGACACTAGCGGGAGGATTAGGGCCTACGAGCAGTACTTC TRBD2 TRBJ2-7 TRBV14 .
CASSTYPYYNEQFF TGTGCCAGTAGTACTTACCCGTACTACAATGAGCAGTTCTTC . TRBJ2-1 TRBV19 .
CASSFSLAENNEQFF TGCGCCAGCAGCTTTTCCCTAGCGGAAAACAATGAGCAGTTCTTC TRBD2 TRBJ2-1 TRBV5-1 .
CASSLQRDSYEQYF TGTGCCAGTAGTCTACAGCGGGACTCCTACGAGCAGTACTTC TRBD2 TRBJ2-7 TRBV19 .
CASSPQVLGSQPGELFF TGCGCCAGCAGCCCTCAGGTGCTGGGATCCCAACCCGGGGAGCTGTTTTTT . TRBJ2-2 TRBV5-1 .
CASVSANNEQFF TGTGCCAGCGTTAGCGCCAACAATGAGCAGTTCTTC . TRBJ2-1 TRBV7-9 .
CASRISGVDEQFF TGTGCCAGTAGAATATCGGGTGTCGATGAGCAGTTCTTC . TRBJ2-1 TRBV19 .
CASSGLEGAWNGYTF TGTGCCAGCAGTGGGCTGGAGGGGGCTTGGAATGGCTACACCTTC TRBD1 TRBJ1-2 TRBV2 once
CASSSPGTDTQYF TGCGCCAGCAGCTCTCCAGGGACAGATACGCAGTATTTT . TRBJ2-3 TRBV5-1 once
CASSGRRAYEQYF TGTGCCAGCAGTGGACGGCGAGCGTACGAGCAGTACTTC . TRBJ2-7 TRBV6-1 .
CASSITRAREQYF TGTGCCAGTAGTATAACCAGGGCCCGGGAGCAGTACTTC . TRBJ2-5 TRBV19 .
CATSRDPGGGKNIQYF TGTGCCACCAGCAGAGATCCGGGAGGAGGCAAAAACATTCAGTACTTC TRBD2 TRBJ2-4 TRBV15 .
CASSSTSGRGFYNEQFF TGTGCCAGCAGCTCGACTAGCGGGAGGGGTTTCTACAATGAGCAGTTCTTC TRBD2 TRBJ2-1 TRBV5-4 .
CASSQDSHQPQHF TGTGCCAGCAGCCAAGACAGTCATCAGCCCCAGCATTTT . TRBJ1-5 TRBV7-8 .
CSVGREFTEAFF TGCAGCGTTGGAAGGGAATTCACTGAAGCTTTCTTT . TRBJ1-1 TRBV29-1 .
CSSPGPGGNEQFF TGCAGCTCACCCGGCCCCGGGGGCAATGAGCAGTTCTTC . TRBJ2-1 TRBV29-1 .
CASWGAGHTDTQYF TGTGCCAGCTGGGGAGCGGGACACACAGATACGCAGTATTTT . TRBJ2-3 TRBV28 .
CASAGEVNPYGYTF TGCGCCAGCGCAGGGGAGGTCAATCCATATGGCTACACCTTC . TRBJ1-2 TRBV10-2 .
CASSLGLAGKRAEQFF TGTGCCAGCAGCTTAGGACTAGCGGGAAAGCGGGCTGAGCAGTTCTTC TRBD2 TRBJ2-1 TRBV11-3 .
CASSLAMGQPRSTNEKLFF TGTGCCAGCAGCTTAGCCATGGGGCAGCCCCGCTCAACTAATGAAAAACTGTTTTTT . TRBJ1-4 TRBV7-9 .
CASSVAPSGRGREQFF TGTGCCAGCAGCGTAGCTCCTAGCGGGAGAGGAAGGGAGCAGTTCTTC TRBD2 TRBJ2-1 TRBV9 .
CASSQAWAERTGELFF TGTGCCAGCAGCCAAGCGTGGGCGGAGAGAACCGGGGAGCTGTTTTTT . TRBJ2-2 TRBV4-2 .
CASSPGDGGRVLAGELFF TGCGCCAGCAGCCCGGGGGATGGGGGGCGCGTTCTCGCCGGGGAGCTGTTTTTT . TRBJ2-2 TRBV5-1 few
CASSAGTLNQPQHF TGTGCCAGCAGTGCGGGGACACTCAATCAGCCCCAGCATTTT . TRBJ1-5 TRBV25-1 few
CASSFGLAGVETQYF TGTGCCAGCAGCTTTGGACTAGCGGGAGTGGAGACCCAGTACTTC TRBD2 TRBJ2-5 TRBV5-8 once
CASSFTGTGDNEQFF TGTGCCAGCAGTTTCACCGGGACAGGGGACAATGAGCAGTTCTTC TRBD1 TRBJ2-1 TRBV6-6 .
CASSVEELHYEQYF TGTGCCAGCAGCGTAGAGGAACTTCACTACGAGCAGTACTTC . TRBJ2-7 TRBV11-2 .
CAISPRDPSYEQYF TGTGCCATCAGTCCTAGGGATCCCTCCTACGAGCAGTACTTC . TRBJ2-7 TRBV10-3 .
CSVQWSNQPQHF TGCAGCGTTCAGTGGAGCAATCAGCCCCAGCATTTT . TRBJ1-5 TRBV29-1 .
CASSLVVDTEAFF TGTGCCAGCAGCTTAGTTGTGGACACTGAAGCTTTCTTT . TRBJ1-1 TRBV7-9 .
CASSEAYRVNYGYTF TGTGCCAGCAGTGAAGCCTATAGGGTTAACTATGGCTACACCTTC . TRBJ1-2 TRBV6-1 .
CASSQDPRQGVLARNQPQHF TGCGCCAGCAGCCAAGATCCGAGACAGGGGGTGTTAGCGAGAAATCAGCCCCAGCATTTT TRBD1 TRBJ1-5 TRBV4-1 many
CASSPSNANTEAFF TGTGCCAGCAGCCCCAGTAACGCGAACACTGAAGCTTTCTTT . TRBJ1-1 TRBV11-2 .
CASSRGGTYNEQFF TGTGCCAGCTCACGAGGAGGAACCTACAATGAGCAGTTCTTC . TRBJ2-1 TRBV18 .
CATRKAVVENEQFF TGTGCCACCAGGAAAGCGGTAGTGGAAAATGAGCAGTTCTTC . TRBJ2-1 TRBV15 .
CSVLGFSYNEQFF TGCAGCGTACTAGGCTTCTCCTACAATGAGCAGTTCTTC . TRBJ2-1 TRBV29-1 few
CASSLNQGPYEQYF TGTGCCAGCAGTTTAAACCAGGGGCCCTACGAGCAGTACTTC . TRBJ2-7 TRBV27 .
CSVDAREGQSGLEQYF TGCAGCGTTGACGCGCGGGAGGGCCAAAGTGGTCTTGAGCAGTACTTC TRBD2 TRBJ2-7 TRBV29-1 .
CASMGGSTYNEQFF TGTGCCAGCATGGGCGGGAGTACCTACAATGAGCAGTTCTTC TRBD2 TRBJ2-1 TRBV5-5 .
CASSLRSTDNHRPQHF TGTGCCAGCAGCTTACGGTCCACAGACAATCATCGGCCCCAGCATTTT . TRBJ1-5 TRBV7-8 .
CASRPRHYGYTF TGTGCCAGCAGACCAAGGCACTATGGCTACACCTTC . TRBJ1-2 TRBV5-8 .
CASSSSSGAYNEQFF TGCGCCAGCAGCTCTTCTAGCGGGGCCTACAATGAGCAGTTCTTC TRBD2 TRBJ2-1 TRBV5-1 .
CASSPSGTSGRGGDIQYF TGTGCCAGCAGCCCCTCCGGGACTAGCGGGAGAGGGGGTGACATTCAGTACTTC TRBD2 TRBJ2-4 TRBV7-6 .
CASSEGRKETQYF TGTGCCAGCAGTGAGGGGAGAAAAGAGACCCAGTACTTC . TRBJ2-5 TRBV2 .
CASSPSALYNEQFF TGCGCCAGCAGCCCGTCTGCCTTGTACAATGAGCAGTTCTTC . TRBJ2-1 TRBV5-1 .
CASSFPGRVDTQYF TGTGCCAGCAGCTTCCCTGGCAGGGTCGATACGCAGTATTTT . TRBJ2-3 TRBV11-2 .